This TCR beta chain was sequenced in a study of T cell responses to AZD1222 COVID-19 vaccine. This CDR3 has 14 residues. Germline V CDR1 and CDR2: SGHRS, YFSETQ. V lost 4 bases and J lost 5, with 13 bases in between. Sequencing was performed with immunoSEQ multiplex PCR; in TCRdb, only in-frame clones are kept and a portion is missing. The sample records 200,000 or so clones, roughly 93% being singletons. The genes are TRBV5-1 and TRBJ2-1; TRBD2 might be the D (6 bases). The receptor was isolated from an adult in good health. Sequenced material: peripheral blood, taken on day 0 of AZD1222 vaccination. The CDR3 region is CASSEGGKNNEQFF. The CDR3 coding sequence is TGCGCCAGCAGCGAAGGCGGGAAAAACAATGAGCAGTTCTTC.